These 11 T cell receptor beta chains share one sample of origin, sequenced in a study of blood T cell repertoires in COVID-19. The repertoire was sequenced with immunoSEQ multiplex PCR; TCRdb's copy has only in-frame clones and lacks some. The profile shows about 350,000 clones, 88% of them singletons. The sequencing sample was made of PBMCs or T cells enriched from blood (not recorded which). The receptors stem from a woman aged 25 to 45 who had been exposed to COVID-19.

The V gene is TRBV18, the J gene TRBJ2-1, with TRBD2 matching 12 bases. V lost 2 bases and J lost 6; bases outside the gene matches: 2. The CDR3 loop spans 15 amino acids. CDR1 is KGHSH, CDR2 LQKENI, per germline. CDR3 DNA sequence: TGTGCCAGCTCACCAAGGACTAGCGGGACCAATGAGCAGTTCTTC. Translation gives CASSPRTSGTNEQFF. The full variable domain, rest sourced from reference TRBV18 and TRBJ2-1, is NAGVMQNPRHLVRRRGQEARLRCSPMKGHSHVYWYRQLPEEGLKFMVYLQKENIIDESGMPKERFSAEFPKEGPSILRIQQVVRGDSAAYFCASSPRTSGTNEQFFGPGTRLTVL.

The V and J genes are TRBV5-1 and TRBJ2-6, with 8 bases lining up with TRBD1. Germline loops: CDR1 SGHRS, CDR2 YFSETQ. The CDR3 has 17 amino acids. The ends lost 4 bases at V and 4 bases at J; junction bases unmatched: 10. CDR3 sequence reads: CASSADRGGGGANVLTF. In DNA, the CDR3 is TGCGCCAGCAGCGCCGACAGGGGAGGCGGCGGGGCCAACGTCCTGACTTTC.

The V and J genes are TRBV5-1 and TRBJ2-5; D is uncertain. V gave up 0 bases and J gave up 7 bases, with 10 bases separating them. This CDR3 is 13 amino acids long. Germline V gene data show CDR1 as SGHRS and CDR2 as YFSETQ. The CDR3 is CASSLGGPATQYF. CDR3 DNA: TGCGCCAGCAGCTTGGGTGGCCCCGCGACCCAGTACTTC.

The chain links TRBV15 to TRBJ2-7; D is perhaps TRBD1 (6 bases). V was clipped by 0 bases and J by 3 bases, with 12 bases between them. CDR3 size: 15 residues. From germline, CDR1 is LNHNV and CDR2 YYDKDF (reference sequence). CDR3 in amino acids: CATSRDPGQFYEQYF. The DNA for the CDR3 is TGTGCCACCAGCAGAGATCCCGGACAGTTCTACGAGCAGTACTTC.

The chain is built from TRBV4-1 and TRBJ2-1; 7 nucleotides match TRBD2. CDR3 size: 16 residues. Germline CDR1 and CDR2: MGHRA and YSYEKL. V trimming: 2 bases; J trimming: 2 bases; junction bases outside the gene matches: 6. CDR3 amino acids: CASSQSSGLAYNEQFF. The CDR3 region has the DNA TGCGCCAGCAGCCAAAGTTCCGGACTAGCCTACAATGAGCAGTTCTTC.

The V and J genes are TRBV6-5 and TRBJ2-7; 12 bases line up with TRBD2. Germline CDR1 MNHEY, CDR2 SVGAGI. The V gene end was trimmed by 0 bases and the J gene end by 7 bases; junction bases not matched to a gene: 7. This CDR3 comprises 16 residues. The CDR3, as DNA: TGTGCCAGCAGTTACTCCTGGACTAGCGGGACGGGGGAGCAGTACTTC. It specifies CASSYSWTSGTGEQYF.

The V and J genes are TRBV29-1 and TRBJ1-6; D might be TRBD1 (6 bases). Germline CDR1 and CDR2: SQVTM and ANQGSEA. V lost 6 bases to trimming and J lost 7 bases, with 16 bases between them. This CDR3 is built from 14 residues. In nucleotides, the CDR3 is TGCAGCGTACGTCTGGGGACAACAAATTCACCCCTCCACTTT. It specifies CSVRLGTTNSPLHF.

The J gene is TRBJ2-2, the V gene TRBV29-1, with TRBD2 matching over 8 bases. This CDR3 has 15 residues. Trimming at V came to 4 bases and at J to 9 bases, leaving 13 bases not matched to a gene. Germline values: CDR1 SQVTM, CDR2 ANQGSEA. This CDR3 reads CSVGGGLGENRELFF. Here the CDR3 DNA reads TGCAGCGTTGGGGGGGGACTAGGAGAGAACAGGGAGCTGTTTTTT.

Worth noting for this clone: Compared with germline, one end of the junction differs, possibly owing to a read error. This chain joins TRBV7-7 and TRBJ2-5; a weak D match, TRBD2 (6 bases). CDR3 size: 16 residues. Per the germline V gene, CDR1 is SSHAT and CDR2 is FNYEAQ (reference sequence). CDR3 DNA: TGTGCTAGCAGCTTAGGGGAGGCAGGGATTCTGGAGACCCAGTACTTC. Its protein is CASSLGEAGILETQYF.

The chain carries TRBV5-1 and TRBJ1-1; the D is unclear. Germline V lookup: CDR1 SGHRS, CDR2 YFSETQ. The V end lost 1 base, the J end lost 1 base, and 14 bases lay between the germline ends. CDR3 length equals 16 residues. The CDR3 nucleotides read TGCGCCAGCAGCTTGCAACAGTCTGGAAGGAACACTGAAGCTTTCTTT. It translates to CASSLQQSGRNTEAFF.

This chain connects TRBV28 to TRBJ1-5; D might be TRBD1 (6 bases). This CDR3 is built from 14 residues. V lost 3 bases to trimming and J lost 4 bases, with 10 bases between them. CDR1 and CDR2 from the germline V gene are MDHEN and SYDVKM. The DNA of the CDR3 is TGTGCCAGCAGTTTCGACAGGATGAATCAGCCCCAGCATTTT. Translating it yields CASSFDRMNQPQHF.